This section outlines one T cell receptor beta chain sequence together with its context. Antigen specificity is unknown. The germline gives CDR1 SNHLY, CDR2 FYNNEI. This CDR3 has 14 residues. Germline trimming cut 7 bases from V and 8 bases from J; bases unmatched to any gene: 8. These data originate in a study of T cells in localized non-small cell lung cancer. Study-level points and caveats: Median detection of top 100 tumor clones in adjacent lung was under 75 clones. Maximal T cell clonality occurred in uninvolved adjacent lung, with tumor ranking below it. Because sequencing included only one region (of the tumor), heterogeneity remains possible.

Assay used: immunoSEQ multiplex PCR; TCRdb lists only in-frame clones, some missing. Among about 52,000 clones listed, around nine tenths were seen once. V is TRBV2 and J is TRBJ1-2; TRBD1 matches 12 bases. This TCR was sampled from a female donor with stage II lung adenocarcinoma. The input for sequencing was PBMCs, taken before any cancer treatment. CDR3 DNA sequence: TGTGCCAGCAACCCCGGGACAGGGGGCTTCGGCTACACCTTC. Translating it yields CASNPGTGGFGYTF.